These 19 T cell receptor beta chains came from one sample sequenced in a study of T cells in Graves' hyperthyroidism and ophthalmopathy (dated by TCRdb to the late 2010s). The library was generated by multiplex PCR. Sequencing was performed on an Illumina HiSeq 2000. The TCR beta CDR3 regions were amplified from the RNA transcripts. The TCR CDR3 was subjected to a first round of RT-PCR using the HTBI primer set and the Qiagen OneStep RT-PCR kit. TCRdb trimmed the raw reads at Q25, called clones with MiXCR and kept productive beta chains. Rows matching on CDR3 protein sequence are summarized as one entry with the most common DNA and genes. The sample profile shows 300,000 to 350,000 distinct CDR3 sequences; around a sixth of them were found once. The ten top clones hold 33% of the sample. The sample consisted of blood. The source of these receptors is a man aged 25 to 40 with Graves' hyperthyroidism.

This clonotype appeared many times. The chain has TRBV11-3 and TRBJ2-3; D is tentatively TRBD1 or TRBD2 (6 bases each). This CDR3 region has 16 residues. Germline V CDR1 and CDR2: SGHNT, YENEEA. V was clipped by 4 bases and J by 2 bases, with 16 bases between them. CDR3 region: CASSSGATTATDTQYF. DNA of the CDR3: TGTGCCAGCAGCTCGGGGGCCACAACCGCCACAGATACGCAGTATTTT.

This clonotype was seen a few times. V gene TRBV25-1 combines with J gene TRBJ1-3; possible D gene TRBD1, 6 bases. The CDR3 loop spans 16 amino acids. In germline, CDR1 is MGHDK, CDR2 SYGVNS. V was clipped by 1 base and J by 4 bases, with 14 bases between them. Written as DNA, the CDR3 is TGTGCCAGCAGTGAATCGGCGGACAGACCGGGAAACACCATATATTTT. This sequence encodes CASSESADRPGNTIYF.

A note on this clonotype: This could be a read error, since a much larger clone is one nucleotide away. The rearrangement links TRBV30 to TRBJ1-1; 8 bases line up with TRBD1. Unmatched junction bases numbered 9, after V lost 0 bases and J lost 9 bases. Germline CDR1 reads GTSNPN; CDR2 reads SVGIG (reference sequence). The CDR3 is made up of 14 amino acids. The CDR3 DNA reads TGTGCCTGGAGTGTAGGACAGGGAGCAACTAAAGCTTTCTTT. It encodes CAWSVGQGATKAFF.

The chain combines TRBV2 with TRBJ1-1; D gene ambiguous. The germline V gene has CDR1 SNHLY and CDR2 FYNNEI. V was pared by 8 bases and J by 0 bases, with 10 bases between. The CDR3 has 13 amino acids. The CDR3 is CASQFPLNTEAFF. The CDR3 bases are TGTGCCAGCCAATTTCCCTTGAACACTGAAGCTTTCTTT.

Points on this clonotype: Possible read error: a much larger clone is one base away. This chain joins TRBV20-1 and TRBJ2-1, with 8 bases matching TRBD2. The CDR3 extends over 16 amino acids. Looked up from germline, CDR1 is DFQATT and CDR2 is SNEGSKA (reference sequence). In DNA form, the CDR3 reads TGCAGTGTTAGAGCGGACGGGAGGGGCTCCTACAATGAGCAGTTCTTC. This codes for CSVRADGRGSYNEQFF.

This chain connects TRBV29-1 to TRBJ2-1; D is ambiguous. Per germline, CDR1 SQVTM and CDR2 ANQGSEA. The CDR3 runs 10 residues. The V gene lost 0 bases and the J gene lost 9 bases, with 3 bases spanning the gap. Written as DNA, the CDR3 is TGCAGCGTTGAAGATAGTGAGCAGTTCTTC. It encodes CSVEDSEQFF.

In this sample, this clonotype turned up many times. The chain is built from TRBV11-2 and TRBJ2-3, with 10 nucleotides matching TRBD2. This CDR3 spans 17 amino acids. The ends lost 0 bases at V and 6 bases at J; junction bases unmatched: 9. Looked up from germline, CDR1 is SGHAT and CDR2 is FQNNGV. The CDR3 loop reads CASSLDRPSGSNDTQYF. CDR3 sequence (DNA): TGTGCCAGCAGCTTAGATCGTCCTAGCGGGAGTAATGATACGCAGTATTTT.

This chain joins TRBV29-1 and TRBJ2-1; 13 bases map to TRBD2. Germline assignment: CDR1 SQVTM and CDR2 ANQGSEA. The CDR3 spans 17 residues. V shed 2 bases and J 7 bases; nucleotides not matched to a gene: 11. The CDR3 DNA is TGCAGCGTTGAACAGACTAGCGGGAGGCCTTTGGGTAATGAGCAGTTCTTC. It translates to CSVEQTSGRPLGNEQFF.

This clonotype was found a few times. The rearrangement links TRBV20-1 to TRBJ2-1; 8 bases fit TRBD1. The CDR3 covers 16 residues. The trim removed 6 bases at V and 3 bases at J, leaving 13 bases unmatched. Germline CDR1 and CDR2: DFQATT and SNEGSKA (reference sequence). Written as DNA, the CDR3 is TGCAGTGCCCCCGGGACAGGCGGAATTTTCTACAATGAGCAGTTCTTC. Its translation is CSAPGTGGIFYNEQFF.

The chain carries TRBV7-9 and TRBJ2-5; tentatively, D is TRBD1 or TRBD2 (5 bases each). CDR3 length equals 13 residues. With 4 bases removed from V and 5 bases from J, the gap between germline ends came to 11 bases. The V gene's germline CDR1 is SEHNR and CDR2 FQNEAQ (reference sequence). The CDR3 nucleotides read TGTGCCAGCAGCTGGGGCGAGGGTGAGACCCAGTACTTC. Protein product: CASSWGEGETQYF.

In its sample, this clonotype was seen a few times. The chain combines TRBV3-1 with TRBJ2-2; 7 bases map to TRBD2. The germline V gene encodes CDR1 LGHDT and CDR2 YNNKEL (reference sequence). V dropped 0 bases and J dropped 4; count of bases not matched to a gene: 17. The CDR3 loop spans 20 amino acids. The CDR3 region is CASSQDVPRLALGGTGELFF. DNA of the CDR3: TGTGCCAGCAGCCAAGATGTCCCCCGACTAGCCCTTGGGGGCACCGGGGAGCTGTTTTTT.

This clonotype was counted a few times. This sequence joins TRBV4-2 and TRBJ1-2, with 9 nucleotides matching TRBD1. The CDR3 covers 15 residues. Trimming cost V 0 bases and J 3 bases; bases outside gene matches: 2. CDR1 is LGHNA, CDR2 YNFKEQ, per germline. CDR3 sequence reads: CASSQETGGDYGYTF. CDR3 sequence (DNA): TGTGCCAGCAGCCAAGAGACAGGGGGGGACTATGGCTACACCTTC.

In its sample, this clonotype was seen many times. The chain employs TRBV5-1 and TRBJ2-7; no definite D call. Trimming stripped 0 bases from V and 2 bases from J, with 6 bases between. In germline, CDR1 is SGHRS, CDR2 YFSETQ. This CDR3 is built from 13 residues. CDR3 DNA sequence: TGCGCCAGCAGCTTGGATGATACCTACGAGCAGTACTTC. As protein: CASSLDDTYEQYF.

This chain links TRBV10-3 with TRBJ1-3; a possible D gene is TRBD1 (5 bases). The CDR3 sequence is 14 residues long. Germline V gene sequence: CDR1 ENHRY, CDR2 SYGVKD. Trimming left V 11 bases short and J 0 bases short, with 14 bases between. The DNA for the CDR3 is TGTGCCCCTTTGGGGGGAAGCTCTGGAAACACCATATATTTT. Its protein is CAPLGGSSGNTIYF.

This clonotype was found many times. The genes are TRBV29-1 and TRBJ1-1; 7 nucleotides line up with TRBD1. Germline V gives CDR1 SQVTM, CDR2 ANQGSEA. CDR3 length: 14 residues. V trimming: 6 bases; J trimming: 0 bases; junction bases outside the gene matches: 7. The CDR3 coding sequence is TGCAGCGTACCTCAGGACAGGATGAACACTGAAGCTTTCTTT. Amino acid sequence: CSVPQDRMNTEAFF.

Details on this clonotype: This may come from a read error, since a much larger clone is one base off. This rearrangement joins TRBV19 to TRBJ1-1; TRBD1 aligns across 12 bases. The CDR3 loop spans 16 amino acids. The ends lost 5 bases at V and 6 bases at J; junction bases unmatched: 10. CDR1 is LNHDA, CDR2 SQIVND, per germline (reference sequence). CDR3 nucleotides: TGTGCCAGTAGTTCCCGGGACAGGGGGCTCTACGCTGAAGCTTTCTTT. Amino acids: CASSSRDRGLYAEAFF.

The chain recombines TRBV28 with TRBJ2-6, with 13 bases aligning to TRBD2. The CDR3 sequence is 18 residues long. CDR1 and CDR2 (germline): MDHEN, SYDVKM. V lost 5 bases to trimming and J lost 2 bases; unmatched junction nucleotides: 6. Here the CDR3 reads CASSPGLAGDPGANVLTF. The CDR3 DNA reads TGTGCCAGCAGTCCCGGACTAGCGGGAGACCCTGGGGCCAACGTCCTGACTTTC.

This sequence joins TRBV28 and TRBJ2-1; D uncertain. Per germline, CDR1 MDHEN and CDR2 SYDVKM. The CDR3 runs 13 residues. Trimming shortened V by 6 bases and J by 9 bases, and 15 bases separated the two germline ends. The CDR3 DNA follows: TGTGCCAGCAGCCGTGACTTGGAGCCTGAGCAGTTCTTC. This codes for CASSRDLEPEQFF.

This clonotype was seen more than once but under ten times. The chain joins TRBV13 to TRBJ2-1; D gene ambiguous. CDR3 length: 15 amino acids. Trimming removed 3 bases at V and 1 base at J, with 10 bases between. Germline loops: CDR1 PRHDT, CDR2 FYEKMQ (reference sequence). The CDR3 region has the DNA TGTGCCAGCAGCTTCTCTCCCCTTTCCTACAATGAGCAGTTCTTC. As protein: CASSFSPLSYNEQFF. The entire variable domain, with the rest obtained from reference TRBV13 and TRBJ2-1, is as follows: AAGVIQSPRHLIKEKRETATLKCYPIPRHDTVYWYQQGPGQDPQFLISFYEKMQSDKGSIPDRFSAQQFSDYHSELNMSSLELGDSALYFCASSFSPLSYNEQFFGPGTRLTVL.